The T cell receptor (beta chain) described here comes from a study of OX40 agonist ivuxolimab in advanced cancers. Notes on the research overall: The costimulatory receptor OX40 (CD134) was targeted by ivuxolimab, a fully human IgG2 agonistic monoclonal antibody. Intravenous ivuxolimab was administered to patients every 2 weeks at six dose levels: 0.01, 0.1, 0.3, 1.5, 3 and 10 mg/kg. Of the approximately 54 patients in dose escalation, 19 had hepatocellular carcinoma, about 15 had melanoma, 9 had renal cell carcinoma and 9 had head and neck cancer. A male proportion of roughly 80% and a mean age of around 60 years, ranging from about 20 to 79, were recorded for the dose-escalation cohort. Prior anti-PD-1, anti-PD-L1 or anti-CTLA-4 therapy was permitted, and checkpoint inhibitors had been received by roughly two fifths of dose-escalation patients. Partial responses were achieved by three dose-escalation patients, of whom one had hepatocellular carcinoma and two had cutaneous melanoma. Peripheral TCRbeta sequencing was intended to test whether TCR sequence diversity was altered and clonal T-cell expansion was caused by ivuxolimab. The paper reports the monotherapy dose-escalation portion (N ≈ 50 patients) of the phase I ivuxolimab trial. Broader findings and caveats from the paper: Low levels of normalized T-cell clonal expansion were also shown by some nonresponding patients. At doses from 0.1 to 3.0 mg/kg, clonal expansion was seen in both CD4+ and CD8+ blood T cells between baseline and week 6. The antigen specificity of the clonally expanded peripheral T cells was not determined. On average, CD8+ T cells showed more expanded clones than CD4+ T cells after ivuxolimab. In the 0.1-3.0 mg/kg groups, partial responders had among the lowest normalized peripheral clonal expansion, particularly in CD8+ T cells.

To sequence the TCRbeta CDR3 region, genomic DNA was isolated from the sorted cells. The immunoSEQ Assay was used for sequencing of TCRbeta CDR3 regions. TCRdb stores this immuneACCESS table with in-frame sequences only. Part of the clones is absent; in the studies checked, under half of the shortfall reflects unresolved V genes, and no reason is known for the rest. The sample records 45,000 to 60,000 clones, over 70% of which are singletons. Of the sample, roughly 4.5% is held by the ten largest clones. The trial excluded patients who had a history of autoimmune disease or were on systemic immunosuppression. Peripheral blood for TCR sequencing was collected from all dose cohorts at baseline, on cycle 4 day 1, and on cycle 7 day 1. Samples came from an open-label, multicenter, first-in-human phase I dose-escalation trial of ivuxolimab. Adults with locally advanced or metastatic melanoma, renal cell carcinoma, hepatocellular carcinoma or head and neck squamous cell carcinoma were enrolled in the trial. Before TCR sequencing, CD4+ T cells and CD8+ T cells from peripheral blood were sorted into separate populations.

This clone has just one count. What this receptor recognizes is not known. The sample holds no much larger clone one base away, and base qualities are not on file. The V and J ends are trimmed by 3 bases and 6 bases, leaving 9 bases between them. Sequences LNHDA (CDR1) and SQIVND (CDR2) are obtained from the germline V gene (reference sequence). Taken from cysteine to phenylalanine, the CDR3 has 13 residues. Solely the CDR3 DNA is kept, with 39 bases framed from the first base. Sequencing used CD4+ or CD8+ T cells sorted from blood, obtained in a trial of the OX40 agonist ivuxolimab. This receptor chain uses TRBV19 and TRBJ1-5; the D gene is unclear. This clonotype originated in an adult with an advanced solid tumor such as melanoma, head and neck, liver or kidney cancer. The nucleotide sequence reads TGTGCCAGTAGTATCGCCGACCCTCAGCCCCAGCATTTT. The encoded protein is CASSIADPQPQHF. The variable domain in full, with residues beyond the CDR3 obtained from the reference TRBV19 and TRBJ1-5 genes, is DGGITQSPKYLFRKEGQNVTLSCEQNLNHDAMYWYRQDPGQGLRLIYYSQIVNDFQKGDIAEGYSVSREKKESFPLTVTSAQKNPTAFYLCASSIADPQPQHFGDGTRLSIL.